This TCR beta chain was identified in a study of blood T cell repertoires in COVID-19. Trimming took 4 bases from V and 4 from J; bases not matched to a gene: 1. Germline V gene data show CDR1 as LGHDT and CDR2 as YNNKEL (reference sequence). The CDR3 covers 14 residues. The data were produced by immunoSEQ multiplex PCR, yet TCRdb's version contains in-frame clones alone and is incomplete. The sample lists roughly 180,000 clones, 81% occurring once. The source material was PBMCs or T cells enriched from blood (not recorded which). The rearrangement links TRBV3-1 (or the pseudogene TRBV3-2) to TRBJ2-3, with 11 bases fitting TRBD2. This TCR derives from a middle-aged woman with acute COVID-19. The chain's CDR3 is CASSLAGGSDTQYF. The CDR3 nucleotides read TGTGCCAGCAGCCTAGCGGGAGGGTCAGATACGCAGTATTTT.